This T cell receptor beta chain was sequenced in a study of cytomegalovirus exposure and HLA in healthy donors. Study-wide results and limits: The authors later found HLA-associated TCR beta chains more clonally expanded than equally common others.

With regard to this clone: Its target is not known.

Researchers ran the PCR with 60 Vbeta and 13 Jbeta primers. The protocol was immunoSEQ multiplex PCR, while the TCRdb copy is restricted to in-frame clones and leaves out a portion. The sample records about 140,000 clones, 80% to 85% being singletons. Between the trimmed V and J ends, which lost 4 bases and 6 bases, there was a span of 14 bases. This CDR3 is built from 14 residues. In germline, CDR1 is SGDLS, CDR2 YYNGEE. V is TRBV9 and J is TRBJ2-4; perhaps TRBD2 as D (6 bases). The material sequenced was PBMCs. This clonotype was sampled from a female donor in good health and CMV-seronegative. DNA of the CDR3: TGTGCCAGCAGCCACGGGGGTCAGGGAAACATTCAGTACTTC. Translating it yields CASSHGGQGNIQYF.